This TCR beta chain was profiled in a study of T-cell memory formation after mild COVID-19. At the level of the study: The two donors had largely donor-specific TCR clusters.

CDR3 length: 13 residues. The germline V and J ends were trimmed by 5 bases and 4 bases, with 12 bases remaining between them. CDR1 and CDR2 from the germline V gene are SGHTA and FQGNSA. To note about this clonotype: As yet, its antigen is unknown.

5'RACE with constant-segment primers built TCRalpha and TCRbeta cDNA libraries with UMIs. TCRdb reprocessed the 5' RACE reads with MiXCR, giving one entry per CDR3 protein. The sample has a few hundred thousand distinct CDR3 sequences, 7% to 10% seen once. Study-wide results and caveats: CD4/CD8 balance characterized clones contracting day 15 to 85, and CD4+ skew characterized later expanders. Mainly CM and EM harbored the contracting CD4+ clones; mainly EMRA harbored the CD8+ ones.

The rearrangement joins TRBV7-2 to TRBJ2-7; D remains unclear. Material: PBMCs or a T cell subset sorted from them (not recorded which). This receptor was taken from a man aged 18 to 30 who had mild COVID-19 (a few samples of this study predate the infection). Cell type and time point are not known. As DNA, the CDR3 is TGTGCCAGCAGCCCAGACTCGCAATACGAGCAGTACTTC. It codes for CASSPDSQYEQYF.